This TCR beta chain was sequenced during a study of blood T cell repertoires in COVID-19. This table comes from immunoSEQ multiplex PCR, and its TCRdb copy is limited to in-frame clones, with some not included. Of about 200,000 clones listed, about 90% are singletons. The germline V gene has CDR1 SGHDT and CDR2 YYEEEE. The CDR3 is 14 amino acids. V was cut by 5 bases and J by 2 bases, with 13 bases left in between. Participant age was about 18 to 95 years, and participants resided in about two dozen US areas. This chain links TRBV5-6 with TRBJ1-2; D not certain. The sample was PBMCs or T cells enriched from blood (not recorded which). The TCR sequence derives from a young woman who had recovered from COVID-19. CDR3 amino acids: CASSSRGLNYGYTF. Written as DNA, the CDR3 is TGTGCCAGCAGTTCACGGGGATTGAACTATGGCTACACCTTC.